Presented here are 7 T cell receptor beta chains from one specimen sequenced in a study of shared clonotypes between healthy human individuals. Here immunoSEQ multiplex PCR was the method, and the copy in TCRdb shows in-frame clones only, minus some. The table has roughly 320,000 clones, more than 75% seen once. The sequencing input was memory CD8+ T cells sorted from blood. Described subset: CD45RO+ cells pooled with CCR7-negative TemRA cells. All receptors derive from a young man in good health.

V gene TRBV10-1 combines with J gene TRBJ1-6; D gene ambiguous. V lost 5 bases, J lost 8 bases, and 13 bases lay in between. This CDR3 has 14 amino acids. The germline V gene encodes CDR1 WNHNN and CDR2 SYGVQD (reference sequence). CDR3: CASSNSGVDSPLHF. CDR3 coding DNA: TGCGCCAGCAGTAACAGCGGTGTGGATTCACCCCTCCACTTT.

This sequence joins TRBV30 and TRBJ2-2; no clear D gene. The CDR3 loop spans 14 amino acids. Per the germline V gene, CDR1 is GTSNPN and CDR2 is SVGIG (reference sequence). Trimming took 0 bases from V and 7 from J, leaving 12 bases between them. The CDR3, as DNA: TGTGCCTGGAGTGTACGAAAGCAAAACGGGGAGCTGTTTTTT. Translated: CAWSVRKQNGELFF.

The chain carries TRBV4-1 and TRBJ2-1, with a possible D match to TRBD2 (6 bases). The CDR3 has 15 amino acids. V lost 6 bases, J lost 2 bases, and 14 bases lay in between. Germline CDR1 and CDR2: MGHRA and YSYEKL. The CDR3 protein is CASRTRRAPYNEQFF. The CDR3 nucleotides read TGCGCCAGCAGGACGAGGAGGGCCCCCTACAATGAGCAGTTCTTC.

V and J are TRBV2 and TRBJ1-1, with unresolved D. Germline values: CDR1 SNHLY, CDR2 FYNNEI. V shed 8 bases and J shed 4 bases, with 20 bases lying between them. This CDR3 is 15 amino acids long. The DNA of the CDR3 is TGTGCCAGCCGGAGTGTGGGAGTTATCCCCACTGAAGCTTTCTTT. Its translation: CASRSVGVIPTEAFF.

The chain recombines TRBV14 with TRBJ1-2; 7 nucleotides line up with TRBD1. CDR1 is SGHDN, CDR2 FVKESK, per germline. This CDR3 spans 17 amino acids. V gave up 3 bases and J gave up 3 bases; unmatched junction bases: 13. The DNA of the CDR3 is TGTGCCAGCAGCCAGTTTCCCCGAGGGGGCGCGGACTATGGCTACACCTTC. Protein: CASSQFPRGGADYGYTF.

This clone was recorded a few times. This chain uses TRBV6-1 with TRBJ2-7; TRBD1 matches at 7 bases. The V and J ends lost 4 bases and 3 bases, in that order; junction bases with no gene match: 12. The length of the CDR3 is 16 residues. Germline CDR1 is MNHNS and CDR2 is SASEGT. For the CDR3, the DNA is TGTGCCAGCAGTGGATCCGGGACAGAGGATTACTACGAGCAGTACTTC. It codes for CASSGSGTEDYYEQYF.

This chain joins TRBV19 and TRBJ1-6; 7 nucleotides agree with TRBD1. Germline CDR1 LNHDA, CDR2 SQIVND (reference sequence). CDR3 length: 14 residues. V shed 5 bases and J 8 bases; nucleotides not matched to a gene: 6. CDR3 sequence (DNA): TGTGCCAGTAGTCCCGGGACAGATGATTCACCCCTCCACTTT. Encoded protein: CASSPGTDDSPLHF.